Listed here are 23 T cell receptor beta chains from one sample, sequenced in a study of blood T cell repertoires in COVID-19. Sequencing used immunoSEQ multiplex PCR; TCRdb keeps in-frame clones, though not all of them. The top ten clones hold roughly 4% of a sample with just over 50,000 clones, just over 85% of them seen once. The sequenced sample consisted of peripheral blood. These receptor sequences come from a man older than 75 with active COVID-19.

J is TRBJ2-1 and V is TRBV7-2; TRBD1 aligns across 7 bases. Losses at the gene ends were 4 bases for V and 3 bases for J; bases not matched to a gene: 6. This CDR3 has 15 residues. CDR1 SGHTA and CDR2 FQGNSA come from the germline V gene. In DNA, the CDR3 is TGTGCCAGCAGCTCGGGGCCAGGGGGCTACAATGAGCAGTTCTTC. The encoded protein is CASSSGPGGYNEQFF.

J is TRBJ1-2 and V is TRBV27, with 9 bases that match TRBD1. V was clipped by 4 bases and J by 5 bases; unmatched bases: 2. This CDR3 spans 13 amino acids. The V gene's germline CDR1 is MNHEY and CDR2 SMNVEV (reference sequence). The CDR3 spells CASSSGQGYGYTF. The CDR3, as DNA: TGTGCCAGCAGTTCCGGACAGGGGTATGGCTACACCTTC.

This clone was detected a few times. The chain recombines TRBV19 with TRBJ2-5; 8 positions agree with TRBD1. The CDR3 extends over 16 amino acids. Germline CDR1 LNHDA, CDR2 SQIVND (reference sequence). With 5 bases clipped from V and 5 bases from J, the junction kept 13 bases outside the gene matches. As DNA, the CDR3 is TGTGCCAGTAGTCATGGGCAGGGGGCTTTAGTTGAGACCCAGTACTTC. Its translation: CASSHGQGALVETQYF.

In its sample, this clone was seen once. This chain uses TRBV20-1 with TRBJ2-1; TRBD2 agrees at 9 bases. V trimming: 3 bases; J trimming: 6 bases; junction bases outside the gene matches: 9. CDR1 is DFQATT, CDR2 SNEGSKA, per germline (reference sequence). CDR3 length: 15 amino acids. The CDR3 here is CSASPPRTSANEQFF. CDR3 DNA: TGCAGTGCTAGTCCCCCCCGGACTAGCGCCAATGAGCAGTTCTTC.

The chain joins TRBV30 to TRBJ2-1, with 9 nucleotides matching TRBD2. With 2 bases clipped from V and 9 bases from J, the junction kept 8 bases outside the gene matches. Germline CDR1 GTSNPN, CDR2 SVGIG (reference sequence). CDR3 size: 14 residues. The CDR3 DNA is TGTGCCTGGAGTATTGGTAGCGGGAGAAGTGAGCAGTTCTTC. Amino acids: CAWSIGSGRSEQFF.

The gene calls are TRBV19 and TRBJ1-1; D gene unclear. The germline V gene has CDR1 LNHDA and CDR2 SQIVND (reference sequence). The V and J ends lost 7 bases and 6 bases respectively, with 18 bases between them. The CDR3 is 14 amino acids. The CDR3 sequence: CASTPTRQVSEAFF. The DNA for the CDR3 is TGTGCCAGTACCCCAACCCGGCAGGTCTCTGAAGCTTTCTTT. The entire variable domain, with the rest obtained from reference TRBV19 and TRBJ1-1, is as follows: DGGITQSPKYLFRKEGQNVTLSCEQNLNHDAMYWYRQDPGQGLRLIYYSQIVNDFQKGDIAEGYSVSREKKESFPLTVTSAQKNPTAFYLCASTPTRQVSEAFFGQGTRLTVV.

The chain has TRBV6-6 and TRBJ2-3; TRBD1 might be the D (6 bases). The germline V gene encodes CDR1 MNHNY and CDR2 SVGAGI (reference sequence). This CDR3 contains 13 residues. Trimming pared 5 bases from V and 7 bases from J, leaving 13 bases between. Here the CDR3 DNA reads TGTGCCAGCAGTGAGTCTCAGGGGTATACGCAGTATTTT. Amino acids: CASSESQGYTQYF.

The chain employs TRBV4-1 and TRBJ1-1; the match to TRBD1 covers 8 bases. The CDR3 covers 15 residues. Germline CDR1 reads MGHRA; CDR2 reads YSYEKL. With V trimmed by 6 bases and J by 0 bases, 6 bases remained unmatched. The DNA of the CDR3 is TGCGCCAGCAGGAAGGCAGGGGGCATGAACACTGAAGCTTTCTTT. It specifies CASRKAGGMNTEAFF.

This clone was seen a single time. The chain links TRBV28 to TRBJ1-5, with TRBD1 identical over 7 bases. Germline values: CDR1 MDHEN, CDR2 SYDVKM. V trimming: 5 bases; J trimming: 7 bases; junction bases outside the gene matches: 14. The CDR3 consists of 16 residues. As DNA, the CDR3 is TGTGCCAGCAGTGGATCTACAGGGGAAGTATTGCAGCCCCAGCATTTT. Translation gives CASSGSTGEVLQPQHF.

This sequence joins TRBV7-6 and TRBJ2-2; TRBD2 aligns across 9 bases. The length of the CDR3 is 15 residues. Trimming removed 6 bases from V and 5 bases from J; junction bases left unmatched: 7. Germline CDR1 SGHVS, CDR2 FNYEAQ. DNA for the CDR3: TGTGCCAGCAGTGGCGGGAGGGGTGAGACCGGGGAGCTGTTTTTT. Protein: CASSGGRGETGELFF.

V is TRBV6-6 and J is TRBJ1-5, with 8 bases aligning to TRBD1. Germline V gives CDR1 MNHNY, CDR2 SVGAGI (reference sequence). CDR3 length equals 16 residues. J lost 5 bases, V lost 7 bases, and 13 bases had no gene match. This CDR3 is CASNRGGQGRDQPQHF. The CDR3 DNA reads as TGTGCCAGCAACCGAGGAGGACAGGGAAGAGATCAGCCCCAGCATTTT.

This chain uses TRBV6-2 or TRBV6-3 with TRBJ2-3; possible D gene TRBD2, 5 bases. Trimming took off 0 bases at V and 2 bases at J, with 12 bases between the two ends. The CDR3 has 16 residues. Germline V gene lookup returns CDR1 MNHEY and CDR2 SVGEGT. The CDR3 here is CASSYSKGSYTDTQYF. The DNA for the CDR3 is TGTGCCAGCAGTTACTCGAAAGGGAGCTACACAGATACGCAGTATTTT.

The CDR3 DNA reads TGTGCCAGCAGCCAGGAAACCCAGGGGGGTCCAACGCGGACTGAAGCTTTCTTT. It translates to CASSQETQGGPTRTEAFF. V and J are TRBV3-1 (or the pseudogene TRBV3-2) and TRBJ1-1; TRBD1 agrees at 7 bases. The germline V gene has CDR1 LGHDT and CDR2 YNNKEL (reference sequence). The CDR3 runs 18 residues. The V gene end was trimmed by 3 bases and the J gene end by 5 bases; junction bases not matched to a gene: 18.

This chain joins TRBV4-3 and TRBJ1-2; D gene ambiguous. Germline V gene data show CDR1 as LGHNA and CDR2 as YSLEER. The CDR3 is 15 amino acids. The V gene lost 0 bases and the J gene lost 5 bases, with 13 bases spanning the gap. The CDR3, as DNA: TGCGCCAGCAGCCAAGATCGAGGCGGGCGATATGGCTACACCTTC. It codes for CASSQDRGGRYGYTF.

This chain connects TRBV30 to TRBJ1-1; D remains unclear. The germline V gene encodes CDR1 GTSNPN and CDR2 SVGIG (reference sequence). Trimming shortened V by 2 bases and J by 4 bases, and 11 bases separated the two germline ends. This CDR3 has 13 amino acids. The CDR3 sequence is CAWSPRAGTEAFF. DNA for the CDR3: TGTGCCTGGAGTCCGAGAGCAGGCACTGAAGCTTTCTTT.

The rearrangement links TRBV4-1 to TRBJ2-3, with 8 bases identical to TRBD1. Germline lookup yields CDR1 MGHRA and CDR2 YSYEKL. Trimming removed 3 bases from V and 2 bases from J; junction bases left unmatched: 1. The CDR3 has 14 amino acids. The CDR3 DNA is TGCGCCAGCAGCCAGGACAGGGCCACAGATACGCAGTATTTT. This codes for CASSQDRATDTQYF.

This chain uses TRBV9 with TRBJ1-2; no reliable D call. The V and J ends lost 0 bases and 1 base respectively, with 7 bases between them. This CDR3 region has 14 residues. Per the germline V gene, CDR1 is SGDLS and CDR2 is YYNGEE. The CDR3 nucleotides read TGTGCCAGCAGCGTAGGATACAGTAACTATGGCTACACCTTC. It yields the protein CASSVGYSNYGYTF. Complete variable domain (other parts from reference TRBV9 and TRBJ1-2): DSGVTQTPKHLITATGQRVTLRCSPRSGDLSVYWYQQSLDQGLQFLIQYYNGEERAKGNILERFSAQQFPDLHSELNLSSLELGDSALYFCASSVGYSNYGYTFGSGTRLTVV.

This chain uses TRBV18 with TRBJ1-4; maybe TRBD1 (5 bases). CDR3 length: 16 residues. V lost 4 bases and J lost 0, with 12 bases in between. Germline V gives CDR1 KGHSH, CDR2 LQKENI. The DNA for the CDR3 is TGTGCCAGCTCACTACAGGCTGCGACAACTAATGAAAAACTGTTTTTT. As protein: CASSLQAATTNEKLFF.

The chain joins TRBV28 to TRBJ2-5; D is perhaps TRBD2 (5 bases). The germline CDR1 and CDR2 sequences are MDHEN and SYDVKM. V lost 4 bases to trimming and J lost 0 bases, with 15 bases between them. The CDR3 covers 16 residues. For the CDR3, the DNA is TGTGCCAGCAGTTCCATGGCTCGCGGGTACCAAGAGACCCAGTACTTC. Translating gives CASSSMARGYQETQYF. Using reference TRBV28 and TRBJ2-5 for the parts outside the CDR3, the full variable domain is DVKVTQSSRYLVKRTGEKVFLECVQDMDHENMFWYRQDPGLGLRLIYFSYDVKMKEKGDIPEGYSVSREKKERFSLILESASTNQTSMYLCASSSMARGYQETQYFGPGTRLLVL.

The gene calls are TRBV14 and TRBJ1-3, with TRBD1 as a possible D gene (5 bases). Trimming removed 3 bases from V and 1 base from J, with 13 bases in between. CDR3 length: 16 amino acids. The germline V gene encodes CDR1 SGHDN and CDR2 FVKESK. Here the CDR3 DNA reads TGTGCCAGCAGCCATGCCAGGGTTGAGTCTGGAAACACCATATATTTT. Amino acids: CASSHARVESGNTIYF. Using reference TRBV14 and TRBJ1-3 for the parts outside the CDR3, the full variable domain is EAGVTQFPSHSVIEKGQTVTLRCDPISGHDNLYWYRRVMGKEIKFLLHFVKESKQDESGMPNNRFLAERTGGTYSTLKVQPAELEDSGVYFCASSHARVESGNTIYFGEGSWLTVV.

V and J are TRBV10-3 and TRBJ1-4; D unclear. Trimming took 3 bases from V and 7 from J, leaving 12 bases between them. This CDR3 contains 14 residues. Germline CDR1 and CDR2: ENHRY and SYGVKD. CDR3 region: CAISDWGDGEKLFF. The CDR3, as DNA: TGTGCCATCAGTGACTGGGGAGATGGTGAAAAACTGTTTTTT.

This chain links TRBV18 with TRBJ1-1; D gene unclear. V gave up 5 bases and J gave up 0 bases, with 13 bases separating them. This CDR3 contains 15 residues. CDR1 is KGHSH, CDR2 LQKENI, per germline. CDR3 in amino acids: CASSKWEEVNTEAFF. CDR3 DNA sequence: TGTGCCAGCTCAAAATGGGAGGAGGTGAACACTGAAGCTTTCTTT.

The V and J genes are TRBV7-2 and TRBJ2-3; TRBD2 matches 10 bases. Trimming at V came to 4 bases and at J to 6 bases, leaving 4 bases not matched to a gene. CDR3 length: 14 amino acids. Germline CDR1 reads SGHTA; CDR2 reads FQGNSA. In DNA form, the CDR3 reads TGTGCCAGCAGCTCCCAGACTAGCGGGGATACGCAGTATTTT. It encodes CASSSQTSGDTQYF.